The 9 T cell receptor beta chains presented below share a single source sample, sequenced in a study of blood T cell repertoires in COVID-19. Sequencing was performed with immunoSEQ multiplex PCR; in TCRdb, only in-frame clones are kept and a portion is missing. The repertoire consists of about 280,000 clones, with 90% occurring once and the leading ten covering 1.7%. The sequenced sample consisted of PBMCs or T cells enriched from blood (not recorded which). All receptors come from a woman aged 18-29 years with acute COVID-19.

Here the CDR3 DNA reads TGTGCCAGCAGCCAGAGCGGGATCACCGGGGAGCTGTTTTTT. Protein product: CASSQSGITGELFF. This chain joins TRBV7-9 and TRBJ2-2; 7 nucleotides match TRBD2. V trimming: 5 bases; J trimming: 4 bases; junction bases outside the gene matches: 4. The CDR3 is made up of 14 amino acids. Germline-derived CDR1 and CDR2 are SEHNR and FQNEAQ (reference sequence).

V is TRBV7-9 and J is TRBJ1-1; D remains unclear. V was pared by 5 bases and J by 7 bases, with 14 bases between. Germline-derived CDR1 and CDR2 are SEHNR and FQNEAQ (reference sequence). The CDR3 totals 13 residues. CDR3 in amino acids: CASSASHGGEAFF. The CDR3 coding sequence is TGTGCCAGCAGCGCCAGTCACGGCGGTGAAGCTTTCTTT.

The chain employs TRBV27 and TRBJ2-1; 9 bases fit TRBD1. The junction had 5 bases not matched to a gene; V was cut back by 4 bases and J by 7 bases. This CDR3 is 14 amino acids long. Germline V lookup: CDR1 MNHEY, CDR2 SMNVEV (reference sequence). CDR3 residues: CASSSLGTGNEQFF. The CDR3 bases are TGTGCCAGCAGTTCATTGGGGACAGGGAATGAGCAGTTCTTC.

The chain uses TRBV29-1 and TRBJ1-2, with 8 bases aligning to TRBD1. The CDR3 loop spans 14 amino acids. CDR1 and CDR2 from the germline V gene are SQVTM and ANQGSEA. Trimming took 5 bases from V and 0 from J; bases not matched to a gene: 5. The CDR3 protein is CSVLTGGTNYGYTF. CDR3 in DNA: TGCAGCGTTTTAACAGGGGGAACTAACTATGGCTACACCTTC.

The chain employs TRBV13 and TRBJ2-7, with 11 bases aligning to TRBD1. This CDR3 spans 15 amino acids. Trimming took 4 bases from V and 4 from J; bases not matched to a gene: 6. The V gene's germline CDR1 is PRHDT and CDR2 FYEKMQ (reference sequence). The chain's CDR3 is CASSSTGTGGYEQYF. The CDR3 DNA reads as TGTGCCAGCAGCTCAACCGGGACAGGGGGATACGAGCAGTACTTC.

V is TRBV28 and J is TRBJ1-1; 9 positions match TRBD1. The CDR3 has 14 amino acids. The V gene's germline CDR1 is MDHEN and CDR2 SYDVKM. The V and J ends lost 5 bases and 5 bases, in that order; junction bases with no gene match: 6. CDR3 nucleotide sequence: TGTGCCAGCAGTCGGGACAGGGTGGGTACTGAAGCTTTCTTT. Amino acid sequence: CASSRDRVGTEAFF.

This sequence joins TRBV5-8 and TRBJ2-1; 7 bases align to TRBD1. Germline V gene lookup returns CDR1 SGHTS and CDR2 YDEGEE. The V segment lost 0 bases and the J segment 6 bases; nucleotides outside the gene matches: 6. The CDR3 totals 15 residues. The CDR3 DNA follows: TGTGCCAGCAGCTTGGCGACAGGGTACGGCAATGAGCAGTTCTTC. Protein sequence: CASSLATGYGNEQFF.

CDR3 sequence (DNA): TGTGCCAGCAAAGGACAGACCACACTTAGCCAATACAATGAGCAGTTCTTC. As protein: CASKGQTTLSQYNEQFF. V usage is TRBV27 and J usage is TRBJ2-1; D might be TRBD1 (6 bases). V was clipped by 7 bases and J by 4 bases, with 23 bases between them. From germline, CDR1 is MNHEY and CDR2 SMNVEV (reference sequence). The CDR3 spans 17 residues.

V usage is TRBV7-9 and J usage is TRBJ2-7, with TRBD2 as a possible D gene (6 bases). Trimming stripped 1 base from V and 7 bases from J, with 11 bases between. This CDR3 spans 13 amino acids. Germline V gene data show CDR1 as SEHNR and CDR2 as FQNEAQ (reference sequence). Here the CDR3 reads CASSLGPREEQYF. The CDR3 region has the DNA TGTGCCAGCAGCTTAGGACCTCGGGAGGAGCAGTACTTC.